This TCR beta chain was retrieved from a study of control samples from healthy donors and cancer patients. The CDR3 covers 16 residues. The germline gives CDR1 GTSNPN, CDR2 SVGIG (reference sequence). V lost 1 base and J lost 1, with 11 bases in between. Produced via immunoSEQ multiplex PCR; TCRdb's table is partial and in-frame only. The top ten clones hold approximately 2% of a sample with about 98,000 clones, around 82% of them seen once. The chain employs TRBV30 and TRBJ2-6, with D perhaps matching TRBD1 (5 bases). Sequenced material: blood. This TCR was sampled from a man in his sixties in good health. The CDR3 sequence: CAWSGFRDSGANVLTF. CDR3 DNA: TGTGCCTGGAGTGGCTTCAGGGATTCTGGGGCCAACGTCCTGACTTTC.